This T cell receptor (beta chain) originates from a study of human T cells and chemical hapten exposure. Notes on the study in general: Every donor had alopecia, and their immune response may therefore differ from healthy people's.

Regarding time point: pre-sensitization, week 0. Described treatment: therapeutic diphenylcyclopropenone sensitization with weekly scalp DPC. It was from unfractionated whole blood that total RNA was extracted. A few counts support this clonotype. What it recognizes is unknown. MiXCR was run by TCRdb on the RACE reads, yielding one entry per CDR3 protein. The table lists about 98,000 distinct CDR3 sequences, more than 10% of them singletons. Germline CDR1 SQVTM, CDR2 ANQGSEA. The CDR3 is 12 residues long. The junction had 5 bases not matched to a gene; V was cut back by 4 bases and J by 6 bases. This sample comprised whole blood, obtained in connection with sensitization to the hapten diphenylcyclopropenone (DPC). The V gene is TRBV29-1, the J gene TRBJ1-2, with TRBD1 matching over 7 bases. This clonotype was obtained from a woman aged 60-75 years with alopecia areata. Some clones in this sample may be carry-over from other donors' samples. The CDR3 region is CSVARGRDGYTF. The DNA for the CDR3 is TGCAGCGTTGCAAGGGGGCGGGATGGCTACACCTTC.